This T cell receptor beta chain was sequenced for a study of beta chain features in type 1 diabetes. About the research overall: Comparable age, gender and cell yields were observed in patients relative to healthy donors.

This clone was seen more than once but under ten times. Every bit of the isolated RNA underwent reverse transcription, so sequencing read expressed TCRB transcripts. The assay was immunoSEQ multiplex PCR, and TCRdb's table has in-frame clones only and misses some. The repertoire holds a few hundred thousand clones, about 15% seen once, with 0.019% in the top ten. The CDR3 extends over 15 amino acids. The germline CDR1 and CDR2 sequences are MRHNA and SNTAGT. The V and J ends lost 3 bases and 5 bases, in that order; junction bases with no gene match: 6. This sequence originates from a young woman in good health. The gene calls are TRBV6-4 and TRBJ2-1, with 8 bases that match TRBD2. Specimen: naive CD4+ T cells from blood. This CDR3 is CASSELAVGDNEQFF. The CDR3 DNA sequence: TGTGCCAGCAGTGAACTAGCGGTGGGGGACAATGAGCAGTTCTTC.